Each of the 17 T cell receptor beta chains below was sequenced from the same sample in a study of T cell responses to AZD1222 COVID-19 vaccine. Measured with immunoSEQ multiplex PCR; TCRdb has only the in-frame clones, and not every one. The top ten clones hold 25% to 30% of a sample with around 120,000 clones, 85% to 90% of them seen once. The material was peripheral blood, obtained on day 0 of AZD1222 vaccination. The receptors were sampled from an adult in good health.

To note about this clone: Distinct nucleotide sequences in the sample also encode this CDR3. The V gene is TRBV2, the J gene TRBJ1-1; perhaps TRBD1 as D (6 bases). The germline CDR1 and CDR2 sequences are SNHLY and FYNNEI. Trimming removed 9 bases from V and 5 bases from J, with 16 bases in between. CDR3 length: 13 residues. The CDR3 loop reads CASTQGEGTEAFF. In nucleotides, the CDR3 is TGTGCCAGTACACAGGGAGAGGGTACTGAAGCTTTCTTT. Combining the CDR3 with reference TRBV2 and TRBJ1-1 gives the whole variable domain EPEVTQTPSHQVTQMGQEVILRCVPISNHLYFYWYRQILGQKVEFLVSFYNNEISEKSEIFDDQFSVERPDGSNFTLKIRSTKLEDSAMYFCASTQGEGTEAFFGQGTRLTVV.

This clone appeared a single time. The CDR3 DNA reads TGTGCCAGCAGCCCATCCGCAGGGACCCAGTACTTC. This sequence encodes CASSPSAGTQYF. The chain has TRBV3-1 (or the pseudogene TRBV3-2) and TRBJ2-5, with no clear D. This CDR3 is built from 12 residues. Germline V gene lookup returns CDR1 LGHDT and CDR2 YNNKEL (reference sequence). V was pared by 4 bases and J by 7 bases, with 10 bases between.

The chain employs TRBV3-1 (or the pseudogene TRBV3-2) and TRBJ2-7; 9 positions match TRBD2. The length of the CDR3 is 14 residues. Germline V CDR1 and CDR2: LGHDT, YNNKEL (reference sequence). V was pared by 3 bases and J by 7 bases, with 7 bases of the junction left unmatched. CDR3 DNA sequence: TGTGCCAGCAGCCAGGGTAGCGGGGGCGGGGAGCAGTACTTC. Translating gives CASSQGSGGGEQYF.

The V call is TRBV27, the J call TRBJ2-5; 10 bases agree with TRBD2. Germline trimming cut 8 bases from V and 2 bases from J; bases unmatched to any gene: 5. The CDR3 covers 14 residues. Germline CDR1 and CDR2: MNHEY and SMNVEV (reference sequence). In DNA, the CDR3 is TGTGCCAGCGCCGGACTAGCGGCTCAAGAGACCCAGTACTTC. Residues: CASAGLAAQETQYF.

The chain links TRBV5-1 to TRBJ1-3; 7 bases are a match to TRBD1. CDR1 and CDR2 from the germline V gene are SGHRS and YFSETQ. Unmatched junction bases numbered 4, after V lost 0 bases and J lost 7 bases. The length of the CDR3 is 14 residues. CDR3 bases: TGCGCCAGCAGCTTGGGAGAGGGGGCCAACACCATATATTTT. Amino acid sequence: CASSLGEGANTIYF. The variable domain in full, with the rest retrieved from reference TRBV5-1 and TRBJ1-3, is KAGVTQTPRYLIKTRGQQVTLSCSPISGHRSVSWYQQTPGQGLQFLFEYFSETQRNKGNFPGRFSGRQFSNSRSEMNVSTLELGDSALYLCASSLGEGANTIYFGEGSWLTVV.

This sequence joins TRBV12-5 and TRBJ1-5; 10 nucleotides line up with TRBD1. This CDR3 has 15 amino acids. Trimming took 1 base from V and 6 from J; bases not matched to a gene: 3. Germline CDR1 reads LGHNT; CDR2 reads FRNRAP. Here the CDR3 reads CASGLGQGAGQPQHF. The DNA for the CDR3 is TGTGCTAGTGGTTTGGGACAGGGGGCCGGTCAGCCCCAGCATTTT. Drawing the rest from reference TRBV12-5 and TRBJ1-5, the complete variable domain is DARVTQTPRHKVTEMGQEVTMRCQPILGHNTVFWYRQTMMQGLELLAYFRNRAPLDDSGMPKDRFSAEMPDATLATLKIQPSEPRDSAVYFCASGLGQGAGQPQHFGDGTRLSIL.

The V and J genes are TRBV11-2 and TRBJ1-4; TRBD1 is a possible D gene (5 bases). The CDR3 consists of 15 residues. The germline CDR1 and CDR2 sequences are SGHAT and FQNNGV. V was clipped by 6 bases and J by 8 bases, with 19 bases between them. The CDR3, as DNA: TGTGCCAGCAGATCAGGGCCGCCCAGTGGGGAAAAACTGTTTTTT. This sequence encodes CASRSGPPSGEKLFF.

The chain links TRBV7-9 to TRBJ2-3; 7 bases map to TRBD2. The CDR3 contains 14 residues. Losses at the gene ends were 2 bases for V and 6 bases for J; bases not matched to a gene: 5. The V gene's germline CDR1 is SEHNR and CDR2 FQNEAQ (reference sequence). This CDR3 reads CASSLTRGVDTQYF. CDR3 nucleotides: TGTGCCAGCAGCTTAACCCGGGGGGTGGATACGCAGTATTTT.

The chain recombines TRBV27 with TRBJ2-1; 7 positions match TRBD2. The V segment lost 6 bases and the J segment 9 bases; nucleotides outside the gene matches: 11. Germline V gives CDR1 MNHEY, CDR2 SMNVEV (reference sequence). The CDR3 is made up of 14 amino acids. The CDR3 bases are TGTGCCAGCAGAGCGGGACTCCCCGCAGGTGAGCAGTTCTTC. Its protein product is CASRAGLPAGEQFF.

The chain joins TRBV27 to TRBJ2-7, with 15 bases aligning to TRBD2. The CDR3 consists of 20 residues. Unmatched junction bases numbered 12, after V lost 2 bases and J lost 1 base. Germline V lookup: CDR1 MNHEY, CDR2 SMNVEV (reference sequence). Here the CDR3 DNA reads TGTGCCAGCAGTTTACTAGGATGGGGACTAGCGGGGGGCCCATCCTACGAGCAGTACTTC. This encodes CASSLLGWGLAGGPSYEQYF.

The J gene is TRBJ2-3, the V gene TRBV14, with D tentatively TRBD1 (5 bases). The germline V gene has CDR1 SGHDN and CDR2 FVKESK. The CDR3 is 15 residues long. Trimming stripped 3 bases from V and 2 bases from J, with 12 bases between. The CDR3 here is CASSQGRANTDTQYF. Here the CDR3 DNA reads TGTGCCAGCAGCCAGGGCAGGGCCAACACAGATACGCAGTATTTT. The whole variable domain, filled in from reference TRBV14 and TRBJ2-3, reads EAGVTQFPSHSVIEKGQTVTLRCDPISGHDNLYWYRRVMGKEIKFLLHFVKESKQDESGMPNNRFLAERTGGTYSTLKVQPAELEDSGVYFCASSQGRANTDTQYFGPGTRLTVL.

This sequence joins TRBV7-9 and TRBJ1-2; the match to TRBD1 covers 7 bases. This CDR3 has 14 amino acids. Germline loops: CDR1 SEHNR, CDR2 FQNEAQ (reference sequence). Trimming took 6 bases from V and 2 from J; bases not matched to a gene: 6. CDR3 bases: TGTGCCAGCAGGGCCGGGACAGAAAACTATGGCTACACCTTC. The encoded protein is CASRAGTENYGYTF.

The table lists this clone with a count of one. The gene calls are TRBV7-3 and TRBJ2-1, with unresolved D. CDR1 and CDR2 (germline): SGHTA, FQGTGA. The CDR3 is 12 residues long. The germline V and J ends were trimmed by 1 base and 6 bases, with 4 bases remaining between them. CDR3: CASSLSGNEQFF. CDR3 in DNA: TGTGCCAGCAGCTTAAGCGGCAATGAGCAGTTCTTC.

The V call is TRBV6-2 or TRBV6-3, the J call TRBJ2-7, with 8 bases lining up with TRBD1. The CDR3 extends over 15 amino acids. Germline V lookup: CDR1 MNHEY, CDR2 SVGEGT. The junction had 8 bases not matched to a gene; V was cut back by 2 bases and J by 5 bases. In nucleotides, the CDR3 is TGTGCCAGCAGTTACGCCCCGACAGGGGCTGACGAGCAGTACTTC. It translates to CASSYAPTGADEQYF.

The chain recombines TRBV12-3 or TRBV12-4 with TRBJ2-7; D is uncertain. V lost 5 bases, J lost 6 bases, and 14 bases lay in between. The CDR3 sequence is 13 residues long. CDR3 loop: CASSPAFWTEQYF. CDR3 nucleotides: TGTGCCAGCAGTCCTGCCTTTTGGACCGAGCAGTACTTC.

This clone was detected only once. The chain combines TRBV6-4 with TRBJ1-1; possibly TRBD1 for D (5 bases). The V gene lost 6 bases and the J gene lost 3 bases, with 14 bases spanning the gap. The CDR3 totals 14 residues. In germline, CDR1 is MRHNA, CDR2 SNTAGT. In DNA form, the CDR3 reads TGTGCCAGCAGGAGGACGGGAGGGGACACTGAAGCTTTCTTT. Protein product: CASRRTGGDTEAFF.

The chain is built from TRBV14 and TRBJ2-7, with D possibly TRBD2 on 5 matching bases. The V gene's germline CDR1 is SGHDN and CDR2 FVKESK. V lost 1 base and J lost 2, with 15 bases in between. The CDR3 is 16 residues long. The CDR3 DNA reads TGTGCCAGCAGCCAAGTCATGACTACATACACCTACGAGCAGTACTTC. Protein: CASSQVMTTYTYEQYF.